What follows are 29 T cell receptor beta chains derived from one specimen sequenced in a study of cytomegalovirus exposure and HLA in healthy donors. PCR employed 60 Vbeta and 13 Jbeta primers. TCRdb keeps only in-frame clones here, not all; method: immunoSEQ multiplex PCR. In the table there are about 180,000 clones, over 70% of which are singletons. Sequenced input: PBMCs. Receptors were obtained from a woman aged 55-70 years in good health and CMV-seropositive.

The chain recombines TRBV28 with TRBJ2-7; TRBD1 agrees at 7 bases. Germline CDR1 is MDHEN and CDR2 is SYDVKM. The CDR3 loop spans 15 amino acids. Trimming removed 6 bases from V and 0 bases from J; junction bases left unmatched: 8. CDR3 nucleotide sequence: TGTGCCAGCAGGGGAAGGGGACAGAACTCCTACGAGCAGTACTTC. Its translation: CASRGRGQNSYEQYF.

The rearrangement joins TRBV7-9 to TRBJ1-2, with D possibly TRBD1 on 5 matching bases. Per the germline V gene, CDR1 is SEHNR and CDR2 is FQNEAQ (reference sequence). Trimming removed 4 bases at V and 4 bases at J, with 13 bases between. The CDR3 loop spans 14 amino acids. The CDR3 DNA is TGTGCCAGCAGCTCTTCACAAGGGGCCTATGGCTACACCTTC. Amino acid sequence: CASSSSQGAYGYTF. Full variable domain (remainder filled in from reference TRBV7-9 and TRBJ1-2): DTGVSQNPRHKITKRGQNVTFRCDPISEHNRLYWYRQTLGQGPEFLTYFQNEAQLEKSRLLSDRFSAERPKGSFSTLEIQRTEQGDSAMYLCASSSSQGAYGYTFGSGTRLTVV.

This clone turned up a few times. The chain carries TRBV6-1 and TRBJ2-1; 8 bases fit TRBD2. The CDR3 length is 15 residues. V shed 4 bases and J 3 bases; nucleotides not matched to a gene: 5. In germline, CDR1 is MNHNS, CDR2 SASEGT. The CDR3 loop is CASSALAENYNEQFF. In DNA form, the CDR3 reads TGTGCCAGCAGTGCACTAGCGGAGAACTACAATGAGCAGTTCTTC.

This chain uses TRBV10-3 with TRBJ2-2; the D gene is possibly TRBD1 (5 bases). Germline assignment: CDR1 ENHRY and CDR2 SYGVKD. V lost 7 bases and J lost 0, with 18 bases in between. The CDR3 is 17 residues long. The CDR3: CAINRQSSGSNTGELFF. The CDR3 region has the DNA TGTGCCATCAATCGACAGTCCTCAGGTTCGAACACCGGGGAGCTGTTTTTT.

J is TRBJ2-7 and V is TRBV11-3; 7 bases agree with TRBD2. This CDR3 is 16 amino acids long. Trimming took 4 bases from V and 4 from J; bases not matched to a gene: 13. The germline V gene encodes CDR1 SGHNT and CDR2 YENEEA. CDR3 in DNA: TGTGCCAGCAGCTCCCCCGTCTGTTTGGGAGGGTACGAGCAGTACTTC. Amino acids: CASSSPVCLGGYEQYF.

The V and J genes are TRBV18 and TRBJ2-2; maybe TRBD1 (6 bases). CDR3 length: 15 residues. The V end was cut by 5 bases, the J end by 0 bases, with 10 bases between. Germline V gives CDR1 KGHSH, CDR2 LQKENI. CDR3 bases: TGTGCCAGCTCAGTGGGACACGCGAACACCGGGGAGCTGTTTTTT. Protein: CASSVGHANTGELFF.

The chain has TRBV19 and TRBJ2-7; weak D call: TRBD1 (6 bases). Deletions cut 6 bases from V and 1 base from J, with 13 bases between. The germline gives CDR1 LNHDA, CDR2 SQIVND (reference sequence). This CDR3 comprises 14 residues. CDR3 protein: CASSLRDTSYEQYF. CDR3 nucleotide sequence: TGTGCCAGTAGCCTTCGGGACACATCCTACGAGCAGTACTTC.

This sequence joins TRBV18 and TRBJ2-3; 8 nucleotides agree with TRBD2. This CDR3 is built from 16 residues. Germline assignment: CDR1 KGHSH and CDR2 LQKENI. Trimming at V came to 3 bases and at J to 1 base, leaving 6 bases not matched to a gene. The CDR3, as DNA: TGTGCCAGCTCACCGGCCGCGGGGGGCCGCACAGATACGCAGTATTTT. Amino acid sequence: CASSPAAGGRTDTQYF.

The table lists this clone with a few counts. This chain uses TRBV28 with TRBJ2-7, with 10 bases aligning to TRBD1. CDR1 and CDR2 (germline): MDHEN, SYDVKM. V was clipped by 3 bases and J by 6 bases; unmatched bases: 11. The CDR3 loop spans 16 amino acids. CDR3 region: CASSFEWDRGSLEQYF. As DNA, the CDR3 is TGTGCCAGCAGTTTTGAGTGGGACAGGGGTTCTCTCGAGCAGTACTTC.

Concerning this clone itself: Other nucleotide sequences from this sample produce the same CDR3. The chain combines TRBV28 with TRBJ2-7, with a possible D match to TRBD1 (6 bases). This CDR3 comprises 12 residues. V was pared by 4 bases and J by 4 bases, with 8 bases between. The germline gives CDR1 MDHEN, CDR2 SYDVKM. CDR3 coding DNA: TGTGCCAGCAGTTCCACAGGGTACGAGCAGTACTTC. This sequence encodes CASSSTGYEQYF.

J is TRBJ2-5 and V is TRBV6-6, with D perhaps matching TRBD2 (6 bases). Looked up from germline, CDR1 is MNHNY and CDR2 is SVGAGI (reference sequence). Trimming pared 0 bases from V and 11 bases from J, leaving 16 bases between. The CDR3 consists of 14 residues. The chain's CDR3 is CASSYSREKNQQYF. For the CDR3, the DNA is TGTGCCAGCAGTTACTCCCGGGAGAAAAATCAGCAGTACTTC.

The V gene is TRBV19, the J gene TRBJ2-5; TRBD2 matches 14 bases. The CDR3 has 15 amino acids. V trimming: 5 bases; J trimming: 4 bases; junction bases outside the gene matches: 3. Germline CDR1 is LNHDA and CDR2 is SQIVND (reference sequence). Written as DNA, the CDR3 is TGTGCCAGTAGTCAGGGACTAGCGGGGGTAGAGACCCAGTACTTC. Protein sequence: CASSQGLAGVETQYF.

This chain's CDR3 is CASSSGLGVPGELFF. The CDR3 bases are TGTGCCAGCAGCTCGGGACTAGGGGTTCCCGGGGAGCTGTTTTTT. V gene TRBV7-9 combines with J gene TRBJ2-2, with 8 bases fitting TRBD2. V lost 4 bases to trimming and J lost 6 bases; unmatched junction nucleotides: 7. CDR3 length: 15 amino acids. Per germline, CDR1 SEHNR and CDR2 FQNEAQ (reference sequence).

This clone came up a few times. The chain recombines TRBV10-3 with TRBJ1-3; D may be TRBD1 (6 bases). V was clipped by 3 bases and J by 4 bases, with 16 bases between them. The CDR3 length is 16 residues. Germline V gene data show CDR1 as ENHRY and CDR2 as SYGVKD. CDR3 coding DNA: TGTGCCATCAGTGAAGGAACAGGGAGTTCAGGAAACACCATATATTTT. It codes for CAISEGTGSSGNTIYF.

The chain joins TRBV29-1 to TRBJ1-5; D perhaps matches TRBD1 (6 bases). The V and J ends lost 5 bases and 5 bases respectively, with 13 bases between them. CDR3 length equals 13 residues. CDR1 is SQVTM and CDR2 is ANQGSEA in the germline V gene. The CDR3 protein is CSVSSGADQPQHF. The CDR3 coding sequence is TGCAGCGTTTCCTCAGGGGCCGATCAGCCCCAGCATTTT.

Only a few counts were recorded for this clone. This chain links TRBV28 with TRBJ1-1; maybe TRBD1 (6 bases). CDR3 length: 14 residues. The ends were cut back, 7 bases at V and 4 bases at J, with 16 bases in the middle. Germline V gene sequence: CDR1 MDHEN, CDR2 SYDVKM. The CDR3 DNA follows: TGTGCCAGCACCATAACAGGGAAGGGCACTGAAGCTTTCTTT. Protein sequence: CASTITGKGTEAFF.

The chain is built from TRBV1 and TRBJ2-1; the DNA was not compared with TRBD2, the D call given in the table. TRBV1 is a pseudogene segment. The CDR3 is made up of 16 amino acids. For the CDR3, the DNA is TGCACCAGCAGCCAACTCATCGGGAGCTCCTACAATGAGCAGTTCTTC. Its translation is CTSSQLIGSSYNEQFF.

This chain uses TRBV11-2 with TRBJ2-5; no clear D. This CDR3 has 13 residues. Germline V gene lookup returns CDR1 SGHAT and CDR2 FQNNGV. Trimming removed 5 bases from V and 3 bases from J, with 10 bases in between. The CDR3 DNA reads as TGTGCCAGCAGCCAAGGCCGGGAAGAGACCCAGTACTTC. This encodes CASSQGREETQYF. Using reference TRBV11-2 and TRBJ2-5 for the parts outside the CDR3, the full variable domain is EAGVAQSPRYKIIEKRQSVAFWCNPISGHATLYWYQQILGQGPKLLIQFQNNGVVDDSQLPKDRFSAERLKGVDSTLKIQPAKLEDSAVYLCASSQGREETQYFGPGTRLLVL.

On this clone itself: One end of the junction does not line up with germline, which may come from a read error. The chain couples TRBV7-9 to TRBJ1-4; 8 positions match TRBD1. Germline V gene data show CDR1 as SEHNR and CDR2 as FQNEAQ (reference sequence). The CDR3 is made up of 15 amino acids. CDR3 sequence reads: CSSSLARTGPEKLFF. The CDR3 DNA reads as TGTTCCAGCAGCTTAGCTCGGACAGGGCCAGAAAAACTGTTTTTT.

V usage is TRBV9 and J usage is TRBJ2-3; 9 positions match TRBD1. CDR1 and CDR2 (germline): SGDLS, YYNGEE. This CDR3 is built from 15 residues. The trim removed 4 bases at V and 4 bases at J, leaving 7 bases unmatched. This CDR3 reads CASSSRTGEADTQYF. Here the CDR3 DNA reads TGTGCCAGCAGCTCGAGGACAGGGGAGGCAGATACGCAGTATTTT.

This clone was picked up one time. The rearrangement joins TRBV4-1 to TRBJ2-7; D is perhaps TRBD1 (5 bases). The germline V and J ends were trimmed by 0 bases and 0 bases, with 9 bases remaining between them. This CDR3 region has 15 residues. CDR1 is MGHRA and CDR2 is YSYEKL in the germline V gene. The DNA for the CDR3 is TGCGCCAGCAGCCAAGAAGGGGCAAGCTCCTACGAGCAGTACTTC. This encodes CASSQEGASSYEQYF.

The V and J genes are TRBV2 and TRBJ1-2, with D hard to call. Trimming removed 7 bases from V and 4 bases from J, with 16 bases in between. Germline CDR1 SNHLY, CDR2 FYNNEI. The CDR3 covers 14 residues. The CDR3 region is CASTAEAALYGYTF. The CDR3 DNA sequence: TGTGCCAGCACAGCGGAGGCGGCCCTCTATGGCTACACCTTC. The entire variable domain, with the rest obtained from reference TRBV2 and TRBJ1-2, is as follows: EPEVTQTPSHQVTQMGQEVILRCVPISNHLYFYWYRQILGQKVEFLVSFYNNEISEKSEIFDDQFSVERPDGSNFTLKIRSTKLEDSAMYFCASTAEAALYGYTFGSGTRLTVV.

This chain connects TRBV5-5 to TRBJ2-5; 7 nucleotides align to TRBD2. J lost 2 bases, V lost 0 bases, and 4 bases had no gene match. Germline V gives CDR1 SGHKS, CDR2 YYEKEE (reference sequence). This CDR3 has 15 residues. The CDR3 region is CASSLVPSGQETQYF. CDR3 bases: TGTGCCAGCAGCTTGGTACCTAGCGGACAAGAGACCCAGTACTTC. The full variable domain, its missing parts supplied by reference TRBV5-5 and TRBJ2-5, is DAGVTQSPTHLIKTRGQQVTLRCSPISGHKSVSWYQQVLGQGPQFIFQYYEKEERGRGNFPDRFSARQFPNYSSELNVNALLLGDSALYLCASSLVPSGQETQYFGPGTRLLVL.

The chain is built from TRBV6-1 and TRBJ1-1; the D is unclear. The V gene lost 1 base and the J gene lost 5 bases, with 8 bases spanning the gap. The germline V gene has CDR1 MNHNS and CDR2 SASEGT. This CDR3 is 13 amino acids long. Written as DNA, the CDR3 is TGTGCCAGCAGTGAAGGGGAGACGACTGAAGCTTTCTTT. Translation: CASSEGETTEAFF.

This clone occurred a few times. An end of the junction does not agree with germline; a read error may underlie this. The J gene is TRBJ2-4, the V gene TRBV5-1; 7 bases map to TRBD1. CDR1 SGHRS and CDR2 YFSETQ come from the germline V gene. The length of the CDR3 is 16 residues. The CDR3 region is CASSSSGTVSGNSQYF. The DNA of the CDR3 is TGCGCCAGCAGCTCCTCCGGGACAGTCAGCGGAAACAGTCAGTACTTC.

V and J are TRBV30 and TRBJ2-1; 7 bases agree with TRBD1. The V and J ends lost 5 bases and 2 bases, in that order; junction bases with no gene match: 12. CDR3 length: 16 amino acids. Germline lookup yields CDR1 GTSNPN and CDR2 SVGIG (reference sequence). CDR3 sequence reads: CAWHSFRDSAYNEQFF. In DNA form, the CDR3 reads TGTGCCTGGCATAGTTTCCGGGACAGTGCCTACAATGAGCAGTTCTTC.

The rearrangement joins TRBV2 to TRBJ1-5; 8 nucleotides agree with TRBD1. Germline-derived CDR1 and CDR2 are SNHLY and FYNNEI. Unmatched junction bases numbered 1, after V lost 4 bases and J lost 2 bases. CDR3 length: 14 amino acids. DNA for the CDR3: TGTGCCAGCAGTGTGACAGGGGGCAATCAGCCCCAGCATTTT. This encodes CASSVTGGNQPQHF.

The chain uses TRBV7-9 and TRBJ2-1; TRBD2 matches 7 bases. There are 16 residues in the CDR3. V shed 5 bases, J shed 0 bases, and the junction held 7 bases outside the gene matches. Germline CDR1 SEHNR, CDR2 FQNEAQ (reference sequence). The CDR3 sequence: CASSELAQSSYNEQFF. In DNA form, the CDR3 reads TGTGCCAGCAGCGAACTAGCGCAAAGCTCCTACAATGAGCAGTTCTTC.

The genes are TRBV4-1 and TRBJ1-2, with 12 nucleotides matching TRBD1. Germline loops: CDR1 MGHRA, CDR2 YSYEKL. The CDR3 length is 19 residues. Trimming took 5 bases from V and 6 from J; bases not matched to a gene: 19. The CDR3 spells CASSYSGTGGANSVDGYTF. The CDR3 nucleotides are TGCGCCAGCAGCTATTCCGGGACAGGGGGCGCGAATTCGGTAGATGGCTACACCTTC.